The 5 T cell receptor beta chains below were found in one sample sequenced in a study of blood T cell repertoires in COVID-19. Measured with immunoSEQ multiplex PCR; TCRdb has only the in-frame clones, and not every one. The data show approximately 210,000 clones, 86% seen once. The sample was peripheral blood. These receptors all stem from a man aged 25 to 40 who had recovered from COVID-19.

The rearrangement links TRBV10-2 to TRBJ1-1; 9 bases fit TRBD1. V shed 5 bases and J 3 bases; nucleotides not matched to a gene: 4. This CDR3 has 14 residues. Per germline, CDR1 WSHSY and CDR2 SAAADI. The CDR3 reads CASSTGQGDTEAFF. The CDR3 nucleotides are TGCGCCAGCAGTACGGGACAGGGTGACACTGAAGCTTTCTTT.

The J gene is TRBJ2-2, the V gene TRBV2; 8 bases agree with TRBD2. V lost 7 bases and J lost 6; bases outside the gene matches: 16. The CDR3 length is 17 residues. The germline V gene has CDR1 SNHLY and CDR2 FYNNEI. CDR3: CASNVFRTGGPPGELFF. CDR3 DNA sequence: TGTGCCAGCAATGTGTTTAGGACGGGGGGGCCCCCCGGGGAGCTGTTTTTT.

J is TRBJ2-7 and V is TRBV6-6; D remains ambiguous. The V gene lost 9 bases and the J gene lost 7 bases, with 19 bases spanning the gap. CDR3 length: 13 residues. CDR1 is MNHNY and CDR2 is SVGAGI in the germline V gene (reference sequence). CDR3 sequence (DNA): TGTGCCAGTATGATGTCCTTAGGCGGAGAGCAGTACTTC. Amino acids: CASMMSLGGEQYF.

This clone has a handful of counts. The gene calls are TRBV11-3 and TRBJ2-1; tentative D call: TRBD1 (6 bases). V was trimmed by 5 bases and J by 2 bases, leaving 13 bases between them. The germline V gene encodes CDR1 SGHNT and CDR2 YENEEA. The CDR3 is made up of 15 amino acids. In nucleotides, the CDR3 is TGTGCCAGCAGCCCGATCGGGACAACCTACAATGAGCAGTTCTTC. Its translation is CASSPIGTTYNEQFF.

The sample holds one count of this clone. V and J are TRBV12-3 or TRBV12-4 and TRBJ1-3; D remains ambiguous. The CDR3 is made up of 12 amino acids. V was shortened by 7 bases and J by 3 bases, with 7 bases between the two germline ends. The CDR3 bases are TGTGCCAGCACCTACGGTGGAAACACCATATATTTT. This gives the protein CASTYGGNTIYF.